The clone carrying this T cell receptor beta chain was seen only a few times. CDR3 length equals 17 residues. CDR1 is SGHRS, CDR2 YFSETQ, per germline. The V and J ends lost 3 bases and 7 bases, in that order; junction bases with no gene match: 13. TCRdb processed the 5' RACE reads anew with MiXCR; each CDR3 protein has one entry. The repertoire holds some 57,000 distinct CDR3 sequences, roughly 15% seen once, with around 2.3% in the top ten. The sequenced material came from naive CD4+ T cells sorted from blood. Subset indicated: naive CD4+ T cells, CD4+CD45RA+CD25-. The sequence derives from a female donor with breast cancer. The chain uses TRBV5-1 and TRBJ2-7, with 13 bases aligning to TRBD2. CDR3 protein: CASSSGTSGTRQREQYF. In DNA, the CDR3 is TGCGCCAGCAGCTCAGGGACTAGCGGGACCCGGCAGCGAGAGCAGTACTTC.